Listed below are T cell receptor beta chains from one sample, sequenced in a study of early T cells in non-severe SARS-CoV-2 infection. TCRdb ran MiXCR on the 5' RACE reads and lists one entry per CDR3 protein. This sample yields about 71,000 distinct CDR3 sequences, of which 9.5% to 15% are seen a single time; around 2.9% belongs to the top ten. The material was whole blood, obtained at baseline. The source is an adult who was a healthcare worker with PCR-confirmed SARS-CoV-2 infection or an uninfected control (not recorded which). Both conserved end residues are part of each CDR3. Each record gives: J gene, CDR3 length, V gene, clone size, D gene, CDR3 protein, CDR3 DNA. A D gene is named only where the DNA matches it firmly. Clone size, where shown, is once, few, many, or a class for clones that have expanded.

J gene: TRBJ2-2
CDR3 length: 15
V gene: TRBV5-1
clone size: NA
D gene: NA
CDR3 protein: CASSMDLRNTGELFF
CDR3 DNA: TGCGCCAGCAGCATGGACCTGCGGAACACCGGGGAGCTGTTTTTT

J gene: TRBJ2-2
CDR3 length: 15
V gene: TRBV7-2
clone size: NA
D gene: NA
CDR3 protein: CASSGGAQSTGELFF
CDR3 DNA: TGTGCCAGCAGCGGGGGGGCACAAAGCACCGGGGAGCTGTTTTTT

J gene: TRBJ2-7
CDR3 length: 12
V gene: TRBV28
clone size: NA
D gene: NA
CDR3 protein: CASSPQGYEQYF
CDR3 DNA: TGTGCCAGCAGTCCCCAAGGATACGAGCAGTACTTC

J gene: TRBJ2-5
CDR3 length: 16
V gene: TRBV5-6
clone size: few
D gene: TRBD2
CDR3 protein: CASSLGSGGYTETQYF
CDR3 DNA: TGTGCCAGCAGCTTGGGCAGCGGGGGTTATACAGAGACCCAGTACTTC

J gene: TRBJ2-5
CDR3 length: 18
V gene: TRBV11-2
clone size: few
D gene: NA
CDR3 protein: CASSLGQTAYRYQETQYF
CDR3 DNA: TGTGCCAGCAGCTTAGGTCAGACAGCCTATAGATACCAAGAGACCCAGTACTTC

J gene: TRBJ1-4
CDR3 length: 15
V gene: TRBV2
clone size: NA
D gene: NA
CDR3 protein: CASSEQEGPNEKLFF
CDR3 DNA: TGTGCCAGCAGTGAACAGGAGGGGCCGAATGAAAAACTGTTTTTT

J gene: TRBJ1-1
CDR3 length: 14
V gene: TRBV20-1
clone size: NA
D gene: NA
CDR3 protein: CSARDRRGHTEAFF
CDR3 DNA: TGCAGTGCTAGAGATCGGCGGGGCCACACTGAAGCTTTCTTT

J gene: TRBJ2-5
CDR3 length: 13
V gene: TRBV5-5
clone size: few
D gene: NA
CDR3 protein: CASSLSEPQTQYF
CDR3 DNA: TGTGCCAGCAGCTTGTCCGAGCCCCAGACCCAGTACTTC

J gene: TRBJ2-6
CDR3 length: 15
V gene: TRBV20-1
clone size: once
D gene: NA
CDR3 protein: CSASRGGHGANVLTF
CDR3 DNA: TGCAGTGCTAGCCGAGGGGGGCACGGGGCCAACGTCCTGACTTTC

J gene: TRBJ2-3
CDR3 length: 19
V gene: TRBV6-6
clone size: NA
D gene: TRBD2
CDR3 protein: CASSPRGTSGGRFTDTQYF
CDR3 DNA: TGTGCCAGCAGTCCCCGCGGGACTAGCGGGGGGCGCTTCACAGATACGCAGTATTTT

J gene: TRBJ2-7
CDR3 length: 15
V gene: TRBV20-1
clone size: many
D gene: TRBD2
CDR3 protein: CSARGSAGGSYEQYF
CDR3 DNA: TGCAGTGCTAGAGGGTCAGCGGGGGGTTCCTACGAGCAGTACTTC

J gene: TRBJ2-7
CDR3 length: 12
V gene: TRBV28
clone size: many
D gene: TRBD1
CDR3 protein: CASSLARGQRGF
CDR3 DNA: TGTGCCAGCAGTTTAGCCCGGGGACAGAGGGGTTTC

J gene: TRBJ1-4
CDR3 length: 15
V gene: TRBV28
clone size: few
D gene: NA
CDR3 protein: CASQAGGATNEKLFF
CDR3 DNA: TGTGCCAGCCAAGCAGGAGGTGCAACTAATGAAAAACTGTTTTTT

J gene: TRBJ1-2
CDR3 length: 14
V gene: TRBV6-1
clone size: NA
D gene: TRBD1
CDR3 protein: CASSRAGGVYGYTF
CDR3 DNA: TGTGCCAGCAGTCGGGCAGGGGGCGTCTATGGCTACACCTTC

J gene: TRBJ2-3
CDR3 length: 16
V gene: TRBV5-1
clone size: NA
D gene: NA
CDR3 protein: CASSLVGQGRTDTQYF
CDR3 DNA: TGCGCCAGCAGCTTGGTTGGTCAGGGGCGCACAGATACGCAGTATTTT

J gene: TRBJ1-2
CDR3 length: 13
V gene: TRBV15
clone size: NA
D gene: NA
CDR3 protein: CATSRVSEYGYTF
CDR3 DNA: TGTGCCACCAGCAGAGTCAGCGAATATGGCTACACCTTC

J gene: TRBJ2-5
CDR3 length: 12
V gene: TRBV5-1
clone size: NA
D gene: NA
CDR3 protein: CASSLVLETQYF
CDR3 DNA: TGCGCCAGCAGCTTGGTGCTTGAGACCCAGTACTTC

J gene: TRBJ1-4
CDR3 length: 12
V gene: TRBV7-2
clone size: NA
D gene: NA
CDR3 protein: CASSLRTGKLFF
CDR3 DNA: TGTGCCAGCAGCTTGAGAACAGGAAAACTGTTTTTT

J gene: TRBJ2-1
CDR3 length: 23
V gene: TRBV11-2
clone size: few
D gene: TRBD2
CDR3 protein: CASSFRLAGEGTSGKNRYNEQFF
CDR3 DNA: TGTGCCAGCAGCTTTCGCCTAGCTGGTGAGGGGACTAGCGGGAAGAATCGGTACAATGAGCAGTTCTTC

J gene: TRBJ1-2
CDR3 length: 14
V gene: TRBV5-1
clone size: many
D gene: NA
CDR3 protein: CASSLGFRSGGYTF
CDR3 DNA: TGCGCCAGCAGCTTGGGATTCCGGTCCGGGGGCTACACCTTC

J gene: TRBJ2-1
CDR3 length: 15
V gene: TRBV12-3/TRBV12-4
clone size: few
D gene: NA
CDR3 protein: CASSFPGHPNNEQFF
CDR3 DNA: TGTGCCAGCAGTTTTCCGGGACATCCCAACAATGAGCAGTTCTTC

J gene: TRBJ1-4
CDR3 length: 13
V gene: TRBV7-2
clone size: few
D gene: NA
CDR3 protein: CASSSSRSHPLYF
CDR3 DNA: TGTGCCAGCAGCTCTTCACGGAGCCACCCCCTTTATTTT

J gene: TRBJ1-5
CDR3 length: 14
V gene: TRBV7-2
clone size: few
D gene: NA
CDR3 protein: CASSLRELGQPQHF
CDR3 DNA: TGTGCCAGCAGCTTAAGGGAATTAGGACAGCCCCAGCATTTT

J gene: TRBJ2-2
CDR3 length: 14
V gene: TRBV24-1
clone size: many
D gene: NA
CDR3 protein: CATRPGSNTGELFF
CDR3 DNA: TGTGCCACCCGTCCGGGCAGTAACACCGGGGAGCTGTTTTTT

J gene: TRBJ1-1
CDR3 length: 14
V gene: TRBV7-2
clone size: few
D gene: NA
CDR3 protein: CASSKPGRYTEAFF
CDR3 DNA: TGTGCCAGCAGTAAGCCAGGGAGGTACACTGAAGCTTTCTTT

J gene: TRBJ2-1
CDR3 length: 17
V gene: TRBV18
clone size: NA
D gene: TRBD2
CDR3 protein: CASSPQGSSGARNEQFF
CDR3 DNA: TGTGCCAGCTCACCACAAGGGTCTAGCGGGGCCCGCAATGAGCAGTTCTTC

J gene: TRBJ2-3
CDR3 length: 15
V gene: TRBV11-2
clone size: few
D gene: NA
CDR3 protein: CASSLSARSTDTQYF
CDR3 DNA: TGTGCCAGCAGCTTAAGTGCTAGGAGCACAGATACGCAGTATTTT